The 20 T cell receptor beta chains reported below all come from one sample, sequenced in a study of multiple sclerosis patients with progressive multifocal leukoencephalopathy. The time point is: approximately twelve months of natalizumab therapy. The repertoire was sequenced with immunoSEQ multiplex PCR; TCRdb's copy has only in-frame clones and lacks some. Of around 25,000 clones detected, approximately 90% appear once; the ten largest clones hold around 2.4%. The source material was PBMCs, sampled from a patient treated with natalizumab. The receptors stem from a man aged 25 to 40 with multiple sclerosis.

The chain employs TRBV4-3 and TRBJ2-3; TRBD2 aligns across 9 bases. CDR1 LGHNA and CDR2 YSLEER come from the germline V gene. This CDR3 comprises 19 residues. V lost 0 bases and J lost 7; bases outside the gene matches: 17. The CDR3 here is CASSQDIQREVEGTNTQYF. The DNA of the CDR3 is TGCGCCAGCAGCCAAGATATCCAGCGGGAGGTGGAGGGGACGAATACGCAGTATTTT.

This chain uses TRBV9 with TRBJ2-3; D gene ambiguous. The length of the CDR3 is 17 residues. The germline gives CDR1 SGDLS, CDR2 YYNGEE. The germline V and J ends were trimmed by 0 bases and 0 bases, with 14 bases remaining between them. The DNA of the CDR3 is TGTGCCAGCAGCGTAGGGATTGGTCAACCTAGCACAGATACGCAGTATTTT. Amino acids: CASSVGIGQPSTDTQYF.

The chain carries TRBV18 and TRBJ2-7; no clear D gene. V was pared by 4 bases and J by 3 bases, with 7 bases between. The CDR3 is made up of 12 amino acids. Germline CDR1 is KGHSH and CDR2 is LQKENI. CDR3 region: CASSQGFYEQYF. The DNA of the CDR3 is TGTGCCAGCTCACAGGGTTTCTACGAGCAGTACTTC.

The V and J genes are TRBV7-9 and TRBJ2-7; 9 bases align to TRBD1. Germline V lookup: CDR1 SEHNR, CDR2 FQNEAQ (reference sequence). CDR3 length: 14 residues. V shed 5 bases, J shed 5 bases, and the junction held 7 bases outside the gene matches. CDR3 sequence (DNA): TGTGCCAGCAGCCTCACACAGGGGGCGGACGAGCAGTACTTC. Translated, it gives CASSLTQGADEQYF.

The gene calls are TRBV19 and TRBJ1-2, with TRBD1 matching 8 bases. V lost 2 bases to trimming and J lost 4 bases; unmatched junction nucleotides: 3. The CDR3 has 14 amino acids. Per the germline V gene, CDR1 is LNHDA and CDR2 is SQIVND (reference sequence). The CDR3 DNA follows: TGTGCCAGTAGTATACGGACAGGGAGCTATGGCTACACCTTC. The encoded protein is CASSIRTGSYGYTF.

V usage is TRBV7-8 and J usage is TRBJ2-5, with unresolved D. In germline, CDR1 is SGHVS, CDR2 FQNEAQ. Deletions cut 0 bases from V and 9 bases from J, with 5 bases between. This CDR3 has 11 residues. The CDR3 DNA is TGTGCCAGCAGCTTAGCGAGCCCCCAGTACTTC. This codes for CASSLASPQYF. Full variable domain (rest looked up from reference TRBV7-8 and TRBJ2-5): GAGVSQSPRYKVAKRGQDVALRCDPISGHVSLFWYQQALGQGPEFLTYFQNEAQLDKSGLPSDRFFAERPEGSVSTLKIQRTQQEDSAVYLCASSLASPQYFGPGTRLLVL.

The sample holds one count of this clone. V gene TRBV19 combines with J gene TRBJ1-2; no clear D. V lost 5 bases and J 7 bases, leaving 20 bases between the germline ends. The CDR3 totals 15 residues. Germline V gene data show CDR1 as LNHDA and CDR2 as SQIVND (reference sequence). The CDR3 sequence: CASSLGRHLSGGYTF. Here the CDR3 DNA reads TGTGCCAGTAGTCTAGGACGGCACCTTTCGGGTGGCTACACCTTC.

The chain employs TRBV7-8 and TRBJ2-1; D possibly corresponds to TRBD1 (6 bases). CDR1 and CDR2 from the germline V gene are SGHVS and FQNEAQ. V lost 5 bases and J 3 bases, leaving 11 bases between the germline ends. There are 14 residues in the CDR3. CDR3 nucleotide sequence: TGTGCCAGCAGCCCTGACAGGTACTACAATGAGCAGTTCTTC. Amino acids: CASSPDRYYNEQFF.

DNA of the CDR3: TGTGCCACCACAGGAGGGAACTATGAGGGCTACACCTTC. Amino acid sequence: CATTGGNYEGYTF. V is TRBV7-2 and J is TRBJ1-2, with D perhaps TRBD1 (5 bases). The length of the CDR3 is 13 residues. CDR1 SGHTA and CDR2 FQGNSA come from the germline V gene. V was cut by 10 bases and J by 8 bases, with 20 bases left in between.

J is TRBJ1-4 and V is TRBV4-2; D gene uncertain. The V end lost 1 base, the J end lost 6 bases, and 15 bases lay between the germline ends. This CDR3 has 16 amino acids. Germline V CDR1 and CDR2: LGHNA, YNFKEQ. The CDR3 nucleotides are TGTGCCAGCAGCCAAGGAAGAAGGACTGACGATGAAAAACTGTTTTTT. As protein: CASSQGRRTDDEKLFF.

The chain has TRBV7-2 and TRBJ2-1; 8 bases fit TRBD2. CDR3 length equals 18 residues. Trimming at V came to 3 bases and at J to 10 bases, leaving 20 bases not matched to a gene. Germline lookup yields CDR1 SGHTA and CDR2 FQGNSA. DNA for the CDR3: TGTGCCAGCAGCTTTGATTTAGGGACTAGAGGTCCTGTTGGAGAGCAGTTCTTC. It yields the protein CASSFDLGTRGPVGEQFF.

The rearrangement uses TRBV9 and TRBJ2-5, with 9 bases lining up with TRBD2. The end of the DNA fits TRBJ2-7 better, so the J call may be wrong. This CDR3 spans 14 amino acids. The germline V gene has CDR1 SGDLS and CDR2 YYNGEE. CDR3: CASSVEAGGYEQYF. The CDR3 DNA sequence: TGTGCCAGCAGCGTAGAGGCGGGAGGGTACGAGCAGTACTTC.

This clone was detected once. Different DNA sequences within this sample yield the same CDR3. The chain uses TRBV5-6 and TRBJ2-1, with 12 bases that match TRBD2. Germline V gives CDR1 SGHDT, CDR2 YYEEEE. The CDR3 sequence is 16 residues long. Losses at the gene ends were 4 bases for V and 7 bases for J; bases not matched to a gene: 9. CDR3 residues: CASSHGASGRENEQFF. CDR3 nucleotides: TGTGCCAGCAGCCACGGGGCTAGCGGGAGGGAGAATGAGCAGTTCTTC.

The chain carries TRBV19 and TRBJ1-5; D not resolved. Germline CDR1 reads LNHDA; CDR2 reads SQIVND (reference sequence). Trimming took 4 bases from V and 3 from J, leaving 7 bases between them. This CDR3 region has 13 residues. CDR3 region: CASSSRFNQPQHF. The CDR3 DNA reads as TGTGCCAGTAGTAGCAGGTTCAATCAGCCCCAGCATTTT. The variable domain in full, with the rest retrieved from reference TRBV19 and TRBJ1-5, is DGGITQSPKYLFRKEGQNVTLSCEQNLNHDAMYWYRQDPGQGLRLIYYSQIVNDFQKGDIAEGYSVSREKKESFPLTVTSAQKNPTAFYLCASSSRFNQPQHFGDGTRLSIL.

The chain couples TRBV19 to TRBJ1-5, with D maybe TRBD1 (5 bases). This CDR3 has 13 amino acids. The ends were cut back, 6 bases at V and 3 bases at J, with 9 bases in the middle. Per the germline V gene, CDR1 is LNHDA and CDR2 is SQIVND (reference sequence). This CDR3 reads CASRGQFNQPQHF. CDR3 nucleotides: TGTGCCAGTAGAGGACAATTCAATCAGCCCCAGCATTTT.

V and J are TRBV7-9 and TRBJ2-7; 14 positions match TRBD2. The CDR3 has 15 residues. V lost 5 bases and J lost 5; bases outside the gene matches: 5. Germline CDR1 is SEHNR and CDR2 is FQNEAQ (reference sequence). Written as DNA, the CDR3 is TGTGCCAGCAGCCCGGGACTAGCGGGAGTGGACGAGCAGTACTTC. This codes for CASSPGLAGVDEQYF.

V gene TRBV7-9 combines with J gene TRBJ2-1; TRBD2 matches at 9 bases. The trim removed 5 bases at V and 3 bases at J, leaving 5 bases unmatched. Germline CDR1 is SEHNR and CDR2 is FQNEAQ (reference sequence). The CDR3 runs to 15 residues. The CDR3 sequence is CASSTFSGSYNEQFF. In DNA, the CDR3 is TGTGCCAGCAGCACCTTTAGCGGGAGCTACAATGAGCAGTTCTTC.

The CDR3 DNA sequence: TGCGCCAGCAGCCAAGAGGAGGGGGGACTAGGGAATGAGCAGTTCTTC. Its protein is CASSQEEGGLGNEQFF. This chain links TRBV4-3 with TRBJ2-1; the match to TRBD2 covers 8 bases. The CDR3 length is 16 residues. From germline, CDR1 is LGHNA and CDR2 YSLEER. V lost 0 bases, J lost 7 bases, and 8 bases stayed unmatched.

This chain links TRBV29-1 with TRBJ1-1, with D perhaps matching TRBD1 (5 bases). CDR1 and CDR2 (germline): SQVTM, ANQGSEA. The V and J ends lost 4 bases and 1 base respectively, with 10 bases between them. The CDR3 loop spans 13 amino acids. CDR3: CSVVGPQNTEAFF. The CDR3 coding sequence is TGCAGCGTTGTGGGGCCCCAGAACACTGAAGCTTTCTTT.

The V call is TRBV15, the J call TRBJ1-2; 7 bases are a match to TRBD1. Losses at the gene ends were 3 bases for V and 4 bases for J; bases not matched to a gene: 8. Looked up from germline, CDR1 is LNHNV and CDR2 is YYDKDF (reference sequence). CDR3 size: 15 residues. The CDR3 loop reads CATSRGGGIGYGYTF. The CDR3 DNA sequence: TGTGCCACCAGCAGGGGAGGGGGCATCGGCTATGGCTACACCTTC.